This TCR beta chain was recorded in a study of T cell repertoires in cytomegalovirus infection. Study-wide background: CMV epitopes that were recently identified and HLA-C-restricted were used alongside well-studied HLA-B-restricted ones. Public TCR beta signatures marked donors with CMV infection and the matching HLA. Points from the study as a whole: Dominating the ex vivo response were HLA-C-restricted CMV-specific TCR beta clonotypes. Adding up the frequency of public TCR beta families identified people who carried CMV plus the relevant HLA.

Trimming left V 5 bases short and J 4 bases short, with 18 bases between. Germline values: CDR1 DFQATT, CDR2 SNEGSKA (reference sequence). This CDR3 has 15 residues. On this clonotype: Antigen: not known.

MiXCR was run by TCRdb on the reads, yielding one entry per CDR3 protein. In the table there are 110,000 to 150,000 distinct CDR3 sequences, over 30% of which are singletons. The receptor comes from a human donor in good health (CMV status not recorded). Some clones in this sample may be carry-over from other donors' samples. The sample consisted of CD8+ T cells from cultured PBMCs, taken from culture after CMV antigen stimulation. The gene calls are TRBV20-1 and TRBJ1-5; D call uncertain. For the CDR3, the DNA is TGCAGTGCTGGTGAGAGTTTGGGTTCTAATCAGCCCCAGCATTTT. Protein: CSAGESLGSNQPQHF.